The sequence of this TCR beta chain was determined in a study of T cells in Graves' hyperthyroidism and ophthalmopathy. Study-level background: Peripheral blood sampling occurred at initial diagnosis, before any treatment. The study's findings and limits: The model predicted ophthalmopathy a median about 6.6 months before onset. Ophthalmopathy and stable hyperthyroidism were told apart by a 13 V-J model.

There are 17 residues in the CDR3. The germline V gene encodes CDR1 DFQATT and CDR2 SNEGSKA (reference sequence). Trimming took off 3 bases at V and 4 bases at J, with 24 bases between the two ends. Patients having uncontrolled infection, another autoimmune disease, pregnancy or lactation were not included. The investigators amplified TCR beta CDR3 regions from RNA transcripts. First-round RT-PCR of the TCR CDR3 relied on the HTBI primer set. TCRdb redid the calling of the multiplex PCR reads with MiXCR, one entry per CDR3 protein. The sample contains fewer than 450,000 distinct CDR3 sequences, about 18% of which appear only once. This clonotype was counted a few times. The antigen is unknown.

The chain joins TRBV20-1 to TRBJ2-5, with a possible D match to TRBD2 (7 bases). Sequenced material: blood. This clonotype was obtained from a woman aged 30 to 39 with Graves' hyperthyroidism that later progressed to Graves' ophthalmopathy. The CDR3 nucleotides are TGCAGTGCTAGGGGGCGGGGGCGGGGACGCACCCGAGAGACCCAGTACTTC. This translates into CSARGRGRGRTRETQYF.